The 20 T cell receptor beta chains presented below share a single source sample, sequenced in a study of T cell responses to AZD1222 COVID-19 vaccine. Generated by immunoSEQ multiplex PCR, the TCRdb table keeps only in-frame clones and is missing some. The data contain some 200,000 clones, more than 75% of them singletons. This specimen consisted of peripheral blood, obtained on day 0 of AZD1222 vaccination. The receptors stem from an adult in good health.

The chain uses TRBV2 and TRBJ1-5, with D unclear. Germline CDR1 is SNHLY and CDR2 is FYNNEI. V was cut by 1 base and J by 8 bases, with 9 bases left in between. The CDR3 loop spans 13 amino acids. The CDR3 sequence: CASSEDHTEPQHF. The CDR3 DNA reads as TGTGCCAGCAGTGAAGACCATACGGAGCCCCAGCATTTT.

This CDR3 reads CASSQGLAGDTGELFF. DNA of the CDR3: TGTGCCAGCAGCCAAGGGCTAGCGGGGGACACCGGGGAGCTGTTTTTT. This chain links TRBV3-1 (or the pseudogene TRBV3-2) with TRBJ2-2, with 10 nucleotides matching TRBD2. CDR1 and CDR2 from the germline V gene are LGHDT and YNNKEL (reference sequence). The CDR3 has 16 residues. V lost 1 base to trimming and J lost 3 bases; unmatched junction nucleotides: 2.

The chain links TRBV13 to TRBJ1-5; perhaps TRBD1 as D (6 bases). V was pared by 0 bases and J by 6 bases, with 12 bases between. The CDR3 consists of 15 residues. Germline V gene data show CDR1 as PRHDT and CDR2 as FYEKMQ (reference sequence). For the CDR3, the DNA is TGTGCCAGCAGCTTAGGCGCAGGGGTGTCTCAGCCCCAGCATTTT. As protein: CASSLGAGVSQPQHF.

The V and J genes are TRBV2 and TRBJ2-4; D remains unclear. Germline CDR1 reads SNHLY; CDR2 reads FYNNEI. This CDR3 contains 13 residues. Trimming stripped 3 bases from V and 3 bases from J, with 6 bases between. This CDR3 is CASSESSKNIQYF. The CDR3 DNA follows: TGTGCCAGCAGTGAGAGCAGCAAAAACATTCAGTACTTC. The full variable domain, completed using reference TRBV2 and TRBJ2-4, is EPEVTQTPSHQVTQMGQEVILRCVPISNHLYFYWYRQILGQKVEFLVSFYNNEISEKSEIFDDQFSVERPDGSNFTLKIRSTKLEDSAMYFCASSESSKNIQYFGAGTRLSVL.

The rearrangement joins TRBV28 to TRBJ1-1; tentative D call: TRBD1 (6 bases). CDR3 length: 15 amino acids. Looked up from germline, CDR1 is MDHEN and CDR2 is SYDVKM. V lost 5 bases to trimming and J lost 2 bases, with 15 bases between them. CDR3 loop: CASSPRGGSNTEAFF. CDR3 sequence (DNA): TGTGCCAGCAGTCCAAGGGGGGGGAGTAACACTGAAGCTTTCTTT.

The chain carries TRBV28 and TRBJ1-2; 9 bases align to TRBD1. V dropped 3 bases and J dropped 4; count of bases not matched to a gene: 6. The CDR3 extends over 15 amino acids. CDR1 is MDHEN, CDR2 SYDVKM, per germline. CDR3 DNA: TGTGCCAGCAGTTTTTCCGGGACAGGGTTCTATGGCTACACCTTC. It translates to CASSFSGTGFYGYTF.

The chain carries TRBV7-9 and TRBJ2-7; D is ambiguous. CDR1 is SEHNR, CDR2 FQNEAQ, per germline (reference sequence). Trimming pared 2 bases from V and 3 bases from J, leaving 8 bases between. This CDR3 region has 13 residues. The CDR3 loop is CASSLTTDYEQYF. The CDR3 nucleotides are TGTGCCAGCAGCTTAACGACGGACTACGAGCAGTACTTC.

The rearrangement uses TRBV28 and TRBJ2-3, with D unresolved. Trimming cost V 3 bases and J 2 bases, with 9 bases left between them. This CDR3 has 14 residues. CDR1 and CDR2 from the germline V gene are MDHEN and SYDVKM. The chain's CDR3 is CASSFYSITDTQYF. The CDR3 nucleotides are TGTGCCAGCAGTTTTTACAGCATCACAGATACGCAGTATTTT.

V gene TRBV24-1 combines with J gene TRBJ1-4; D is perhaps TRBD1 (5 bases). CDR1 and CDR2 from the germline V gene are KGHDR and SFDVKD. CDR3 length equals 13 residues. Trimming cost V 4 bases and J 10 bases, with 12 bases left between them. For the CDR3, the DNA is TGTGCCACCAGTGACCGCAGGGTTGGAAAACTGTTTTTT. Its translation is CATSDRRVGKLFF.

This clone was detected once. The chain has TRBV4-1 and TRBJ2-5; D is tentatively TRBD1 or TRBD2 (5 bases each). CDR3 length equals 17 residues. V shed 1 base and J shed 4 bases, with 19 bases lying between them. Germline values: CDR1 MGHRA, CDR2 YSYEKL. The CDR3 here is CASSQVHGQVGGETQYF. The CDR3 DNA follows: TGCGCCAGCAGCCAAGTACATGGGCAGGTTGGGGGAGAGACCCAGTACTTC.

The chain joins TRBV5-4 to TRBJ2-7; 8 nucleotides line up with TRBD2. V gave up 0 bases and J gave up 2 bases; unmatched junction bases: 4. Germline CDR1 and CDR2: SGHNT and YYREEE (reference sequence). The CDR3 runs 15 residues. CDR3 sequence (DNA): TGTGCCAGCAGCTTGGCCGGGGGGGGAACCTACGAGCAGTACTTC. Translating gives CASSLAGGGTYEQYF.

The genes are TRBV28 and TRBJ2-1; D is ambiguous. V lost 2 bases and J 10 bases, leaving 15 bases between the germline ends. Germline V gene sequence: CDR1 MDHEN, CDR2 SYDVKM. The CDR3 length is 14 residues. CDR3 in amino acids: CASSLPPADQEQFF. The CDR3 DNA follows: TGTGCCAGCAGTTTACCCCCCGCGGACCAAGAGCAGTTCTTC.

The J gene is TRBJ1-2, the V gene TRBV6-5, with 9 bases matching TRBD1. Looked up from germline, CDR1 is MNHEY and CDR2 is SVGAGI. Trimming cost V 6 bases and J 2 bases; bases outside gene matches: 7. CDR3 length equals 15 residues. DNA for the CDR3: TGTGCCAGCAGACCTCGGACAGGGGACAACTATGGCTACACCTTC. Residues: CASRPRTGDNYGYTF.

This CDR3 is CASSSLEREANNEQFF. In DNA, the CDR3 is TGCGCCAGCAGCTCTCTGGAGCGGGAAGCCAACAATGAGCAGTTCTTC. The gene calls are TRBV5-1 and TRBJ2-1; 7 bases fit TRBD2. Trimming took 3 bases from V and 5 from J; bases not matched to a gene: 11. Germline V lookup: CDR1 SGHRS, CDR2 YFSETQ. This CDR3 comprises 16 residues.

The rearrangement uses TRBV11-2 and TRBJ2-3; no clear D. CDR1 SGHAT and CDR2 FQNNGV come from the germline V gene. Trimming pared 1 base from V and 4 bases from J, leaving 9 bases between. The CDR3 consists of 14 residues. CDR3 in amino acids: CASSLGTSADTQYF. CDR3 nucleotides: TGTGCCAGCAGCTTAGGGACGAGCGCAGATACGCAGTATTTT.

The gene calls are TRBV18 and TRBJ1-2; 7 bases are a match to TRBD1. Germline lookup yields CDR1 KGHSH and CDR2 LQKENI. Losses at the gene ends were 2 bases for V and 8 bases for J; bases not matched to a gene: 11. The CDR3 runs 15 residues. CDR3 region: CASSPAQDRRGGYTF. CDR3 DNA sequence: TGTGCCAGCTCACCAGCCCAGGACAGGCGGGGGGGCTACACCTTC.

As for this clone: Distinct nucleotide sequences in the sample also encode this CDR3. CDR3 bases: TGTGCCAGCAGCGTAGGCCGGGGAAACTATGGCTACACCTTC. It translates to CASSVGRGNYGYTF. The chain recombines TRBV9 with TRBJ1-2; D not resolved. The CDR3 length is 14 residues. CDR1 SGDLS and CDR2 YYNGEE come from the germline V gene. Trimming pared 0 bases from V and 2 bases from J, leaving 8 bases between. Looking up the rest from reference TRBV9 and TRBJ1-2 gives the full variable domain: DSGVTQTPKHLITATGQRVTLRCSPRSGDLSVYWYQQSLDQGLQFLIQYYNGEERAKGNILERFSAQQFPDLHSELNLSSLELGDSALYFCASSVGRGNYGYTFGSGTRLTVV.

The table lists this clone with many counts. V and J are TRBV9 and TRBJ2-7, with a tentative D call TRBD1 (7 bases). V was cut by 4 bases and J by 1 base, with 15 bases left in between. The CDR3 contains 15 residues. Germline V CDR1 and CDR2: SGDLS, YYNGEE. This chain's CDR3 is CASSLATGTSYEQYF. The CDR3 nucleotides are TGTGCCAGCAGCCTAGCGACAGGGACTTCCTACGAGCAGTACTTC.

CDR3 protein: CATSRGASGFPDEKLFF. In DNA, the CDR3 is TGTGCCACCAGCAGAGGGGCCTCGGGGTTTCCCGATGAAAAACTGTTTTTT. V is TRBV15 and J is TRBJ1-4; D unclear. Trimming cost V 1 base and J 6 bases, with 18 bases left between them. This CDR3 contains 17 residues. The germline CDR1 and CDR2 sequences are LNHNV and YYDKDF (reference sequence).

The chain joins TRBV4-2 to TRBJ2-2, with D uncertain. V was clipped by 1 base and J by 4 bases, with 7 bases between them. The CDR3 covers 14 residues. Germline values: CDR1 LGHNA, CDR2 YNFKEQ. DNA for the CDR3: TGTGCCAGCAGCCAAGGGGCTTCCACCGGGGAGCTGTTTTTT. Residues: CASSQGASTGELFF.